The 6 T cell receptor beta chains presented below share a single source sample, sequenced in a study of long-term antiretroviral therapy in people with HIV. The assay used was immunoSEQ (version v3.0), run at survey level. Only in-frame clones appear in the TCRdb table, and some are missing; sequencing was by immunoSEQ multiplex PCR. This sample has fewer than 30,000 clones; just over 85% occur once, and the top ten carry 4.8%. The sequencing used unsorted PBMCs, collected 0.8 years after starting antiretroviral therapy. These TCRs come from a woman under 40 with HIV.

In DNA, the CDR3 is TGTGCCAGCAGCGCGACGCCAGGGACAGGGGAAAACTACGAGCAGTACTTC. The encoded protein is CASSATPGTGENYEQYF. The V and J genes are TRBV13 and TRBJ2-7, with 10 nucleotides matching TRBD1. The trim removed 5 bases at V and 3 bases at J, leaving 13 bases unmatched. Germline V gene sequence: CDR1 PRHDT, CDR2 FYEKMQ (reference sequence). The CDR3 loop spans 17 amino acids.

The V gene is TRBV2, the J gene TRBJ1-4; D unresolved. Germline values: CDR1 SNHLY, CDR2 FYNNEI. V was clipped by 7 bases and J by 8 bases, with 20 bases between them. The CDR3 is made up of 15 amino acids. Here the CDR3 reads CASIRGNGRGEKLFF. CDR3 bases: TGTGCCAGCATCCGGGGTAATGGCCGCGGAGAAAAACTGTTTTTT. Full variable domain (remainder filled in from reference TRBV2 and TRBJ1-4): EPEVTQTPSHQVTQMGQEVILRCVPISNHLYFYWYRQILGQKVEFLVSFYNNEISEKSEIFDDQFSVERPDGSNFTLKIRSTKLEDSAMYFCASIRGNGRGEKLFFGSGTQLSVL.

The rearrangement joins TRBV5-1 to TRBJ1-3, with unresolved D. Trimming left V 4 bases short and J 2 bases short, with 7 bases between. The CDR3 sequence is 13 residues long. CDR1 is SGHRS, CDR2 YFSETQ, per germline. The CDR3 protein is CASSPAPGNTIYF. CDR3 nucleotide sequence: TGCGCCAGCAGCCCGGCCCCTGGAAACACCATATATTTT. Full variable domain (remainder filled in from reference TRBV5-1 and TRBJ1-3): KAGVTQTPRYLIKTRGQQVTLSCSPISGHRSVSWYQQTPGQGLQFLFEYFSETQRNKGNFPGRFSGRQFSNSRSEMNVSTLELGDSALYLCASSPAPGNTIYFGEGSWLTVV.

This clone was picked up one time. The chain combines TRBV5-8 with TRBJ2-5; TRBD1 matches 10 bases. The germline gives CDR1 SGHTS, CDR2 YDEGEE. The CDR3 is 15 residues long. V dropped 4 bases and J dropped 1; count of bases not matched to a gene: 4. The CDR3 bases are TGTGCCAGCAGCCGGACAGGGGGTGGCCAAGAGACCCAGTACTTC. As protein: CASSRTGGGQETQYF. Variable domain in full (rest from reference TRBV5-8 and TRBJ2-5): EAGVTQSPTHLIKTRGQQATLRCSPISGHTSVYWYQQALGLGLQFLLWYDEGEERNRGNFPPRFSGRQFPNYSSELNVNALELEDSALYLCASSRTGGGQETQYFGPGTRLLVL.

V is TRBV10-2 and J is TRBJ1-5, with no clear D. The germline V and J ends were trimmed by 8 bases and 3 bases, with 8 bases remaining between them. This CDR3 has 12 amino acids. Per the germline V gene, CDR1 is WSHSY and CDR2 is SAAADI. The CDR3 DNA reads TGCGCCAGCGGAAGTTCCAATCAGCCCCAGCATTTT. It codes for CASGSSNQPQHF.

CDR3: CASSLRDPGTEAFF. Here the CDR3 DNA reads TGCGCCAGCAGCCTCCGGGACCCCGGCACTGAAGCTTTCTTT. The V gene is TRBV4-1, the J gene TRBJ1-1; tentative D call: TRBD1 (5 bases). CDR3 length: 14 amino acids. Germline V lookup: CDR1 MGHRA, CDR2 YSYEKL. The V gene lost 4 bases and the J gene lost 4 bases, with 13 bases spanning the gap.